The rows below give T cell receptor beta chains drawn from one sample of a study of CXCR3-negative and CXCR3-positive naive CD8 T cells. Reprocessing the 5' RACE reads, TCRdb reports a single entry for every CDR3 protein and omits DNA. Here the sample table reports tens of thousands of distinct CDR3 sequences. Sequenced: memory CD8+ T cells from blood. These receptors were taken from a human donor in good health. Some clones in this sample may be carry-over from other donors' samples. Each CDR3 is given with its conserved first and last residue. The size entry is marked missing in some rows and otherwise reads once, few, many or a size class.

. 15 TRBJ2-7 TRBV29-1 CSVKPEGRPKDEQYF
. 15 TRBJ2-1 TRBV29-1 CSVVGEESVYNEQFF
. 15 TRBJ2-1 TRBV7-2 CASSLTSGVHNEQFF
. 12 TRBJ2-7 TRBV28 CASSLDSYEQYF
. 15 TRBJ2-1 TRBV7-3 CASSLKTGLAYEQFF
. 13 TRBJ2-1 TRBV7-9 CASSLGDRDEQFF
. 14 TRBJ2-7 TRBV7-3 CASSRGQDSYEQYF
. 12 TRBJ1-1 TRBV5-1 CASSLSGQEAFF
. 14 TRBJ2-3 TRBV21-1 CASSNGDSTDTQYF
. 16 TRBJ1-1 TRBV12-3/TRBV12-4 CASSLGNQGMNTEAFF
. 15 TRBJ1-1 TRBV29-1 CSVEWDGASFGEAFF
. 13 TRBJ1-2 TRBV29-1 CSVEADRNYGYTF
. 14 TRBJ2-5 TRBV12-3/TRBV12-4 CATTMGGTQETQYF
. 15 TRBJ2-7 TRBV12-3/TRBV12-4 CASSLSYRDSLEQYF
. 13 TRBJ2-2 TRBV7-6 CASSPTGTGELFF
. 15 TRBJ2-7 TRBV7-9 CASSLGRTSTYEQYF
medium-sized 15 TRBJ1-1 TRBV20-1 CSAGQGANMNTEAFF
medium-sized 15 TRBJ2-4 TRBV6-5 CASSPRELPKNIQYF
. 15 TRBJ2-7 TRBV9 CASSLWGTEGYEQYF
. 13 TRBJ2-5 TRBV7-9 CASSSGQAETQYF
. 13 TRBJ2-4 TRBV20-1 CSVGVGGGNIQYF
. 17 TRBJ2-1 TRBV4-2 CASSQDPGPSSYNEQFF
medium-sized 17 TRBJ2-3 TRBV11-3 CASSLGPGQESTDTQYF
. 17 TRBJ1-6 TRBV7-2 CASSPGQGVSYNSPLHF
. 16 TRBJ2-3 TRBV7-2 CASSPSGDRATDTQYF
. 13 TRBJ2-7 TRBV29-1 CSVPGQGTYEQYF
. 15 TRBJ2-1 TRBV28 CASSWASNYYNEQFF
. 15 TRBJ1-1 TRBV7-9 CASRPTGTGNTEAFF
. 13 TRBJ1-4 TRBV29-1 CSVIPRGEEKLFF
. 14 TRBJ1-5 TRBV15 CATSRETVNQPQHF
. 17 TRBJ1-2 TRBV12-3/TRBV12-4 CASSFRHGPSPESGYTF
. 19 TRBJ2-2 TRBV28 CASSLPKGPQGTDTGELFF
. 15 TRBJ2-1 TRBV5-1 CASSLAGAGGNEQFF
. 17 TRBJ1-2 TRBV29-1 CSVEAGGFSRGYYGYTF
. 11 TRBJ2-1 TRBV11-2 CASKGVSKQFF
. 16 TRBJ2-6 TRBV4-2 CASSQDVDSGANVLTF
. 12 TRBJ2-3 TRBV29-1 CSHRPDTDTQYF
medium-sized 14 TRBJ2-7 TRBV7-8 CASSLRTGLDEQYF
. 12 TRBJ1-2 TRBV2 CAGSSRSYGYTF
medium-sized 15 TRBJ2-7 TRBV4-3 CASSQDSGLNYEQYF
. 12 TRBJ2-3 TRBV29-1 CSVEDWTDTQYF
. 11 TRBJ2-1 TRBV28 CASGVPHEQFF
. 14 TRBJ2-3 TRBV20-1 CSAGGTLRLDTQYF
. 15 TRBJ2-1 TRBV20-1 CSARSPVGGTNEQFF
. 13 TRBJ1-1 TRBV5-5 CASSLSLTTEAFF
. 14 TRBJ1-2 TRBV29-1 CSVEDNRRYYGYTF
. 15 TRBJ2-2 TRBV29-1 CSVGAGGANTGELFF
. 15 TRBJ2-7 TRBV7-2 CASRMGTEGYYEQYF
. 16 TRBJ2-7 TRBV7-9 CASSDGLAGNSYEQYF